This T cell receptor (beta chain) derives from a study of T cells in Graves' hyperthyroidism and ophthalmopathy. This clonotype was seen only a few times. Its antigen is undetermined. Graves' hyperthyroidism without ophthalmopathy progression within 18 months was termed stable. Thyroid ultrasound, orbital computed tomography, clinical symptoms, and serum thyroxine and TRAb underpinned diagnoses. V shed 3 bases and J 5 bases; nucleotides not matched to a gene: 5. The CDR3 is made up of 15 amino acids. Germline CDR1 reads KGHSH; CDR2 reads LQKENI. Study-wide results and limits: Blood held most thyroid clonotypes expanded above 0.001 frequency.

The source material, RNA transcripts, was used to amplify TCR beta CDR3 regions. TCR CDR3 regions were first amplified by RT-PCR with HTBI primers. TCRdb re-called the multiplex PCR reads with MiXCR, one entry per CDR3 protein. In the table there are fewer than 700,000 distinct CDR3 sequences, roughly 15% of which are singletons. The specimen sequenced was blood. The receptor comes from a young woman with Graves' hyperthyroidism. The rearrangement links TRBV18 to TRBJ2-5; 11 bases map to TRBD1. The CDR3 DNA reads as TGTGCCAGCTCACCTTCTAGGACAGGGGGCGAGACCCAGTACTTC. It is translated as CASSPSRTGGETQYF.